These 28 T cell receptor beta chains were all obtained from the same sample, sequenced in a study of regulatory T cells in long-lasting Graves disease (dated by TCRdb to about 2021). Library method: multiplex PCR. Sequencing was performed on an Illumina HiSeq 4000. CDR3 regions were amplified by Arm-PCR with iRepertoire HTBI primers to construct TCR beta libraries. TCRdb reprocessing: public reads trimmed at Q25 with fastp, clones called with MiXCR, in-frame beta chains kept. Each entry merges the rows of one CDR3 protein and shows their most common DNA and genes. The sample table holds approximately 360,000 distinct CDR3 sequences, of which 23% were seen once. The leading ten clones occupy less than 30% of the sample. What the time point label conveys for this sample: persistent/refractory GD, antithyroid drugs over 5 years with positive TRAb. For both TCR sequencing and RNA sequencing, RNA was extracted from PBMCs using TRIzol.

The specimen was peripheral blood mononuclear cells (PBMCs), collected when the disease was refractory, from a patient treated with antithyroid drugs. All receptors come from a woman between 40 and 50 years old with Graves disease. Donor details come from another sample of the same person, matched by shared clones.

There are many counts of this clonotype. The chain uses TRBV12-3 or TRBV12-4 and TRBJ1-1; D not certain. This CDR3 has 13 amino acids. The V gene lost 6 bases and the J gene lost 5 bases, with 13 bases spanning the gap. CDR3 region: CASRAGRRTEAFF. The DNA for the CDR3 is TGTGCCAGCAGGGCCGGAAGGAGGACTGAAGCTTTCTTT.

V gene TRBV5-5 combines with J gene TRBJ2-2; D uncertain. Looked up from germline, CDR1 is SGHKS and CDR2 is YYEKEE (reference sequence). V gave up 5 bases and J gave up 4 bases, with 9 bases separating them. The CDR3 consists of 13 residues. DNA of the CDR3: TGTGCCAGCAGGGCGCTGATCACCGGGGAGCTGTTTTTT. This sequence encodes CASRALITGELFF.

J is TRBJ2-7 and V is TRBV7-9; 10 nucleotides align to TRBD1. This CDR3 region has 16 residues. CDR1 SEHNR and CDR2 FQNEAQ come from the germline V gene (reference sequence). With 0 bases clipped from V and 3 bases from J, the junction kept 5 bases outside the gene matches. CDR3 sequence (DNA): TGTGCCAGCAGCTTAGCGCTGGGACAGGGGATCTACGAGCAGTACTTC. Amino acid sequence: CASSLALGQGIYEQYF.

This clonotype has more than one count but fewer than ten. The V call is TRBV25-1, the J call TRBJ2-7; D possibly matches TRBD1 or TRBD2 (5 bases each). The CDR3 runs to 16 residues. Trimming removed 0 bases at V and 6 bases at J, with 18 bases between. The germline V gene has CDR1 MGHDK and CDR2 SYGVNS. CDR3 bases: TGTGCCAGCAGTGAATATGGGACGGGAAAGCTGGGCGAGCAGTACTTC. The encoded protein is CASSEYGTGKLGEQYF.

For this clonotype: A far more abundant clone sits one base away, making this likely a read error. The gene calls are TRBV9 and TRBJ2-5; 8 nucleotides match TRBD2. The germline V gene encodes CDR1 SGDLS and CDR2 YYNGEE. CDR3 length: 14 residues. This CDR3 reads CASSQPMRGETRYF. The CDR3 nucleotides are TGTGCCAGCAGCCAGCCTATGCGGGGGGAGACCCGGTACTTC.

This rearrangement joins TRBV9 to TRBJ2-5, with TRBD2 matching over 11 bases. CDR3 size: 15 residues. The germline V gene has CDR1 SGDLS and CDR2 YYNGEE. With 2 bases clipped from V and 4 bases from J, the junction kept 4 bases outside the gene matches. CDR3 protein: CASSVTGLAGETQYF. CDR3 nucleotide sequence: TGTGCCAGCAGCGTCACCGGACTAGCGGGAGAGACCCAGTACTTC. Supplemented by reference TRBV9 and TRBJ2-5, the full variable domain reads DSGVTQTPKHLITATGQRVTLRCSPRSGDLSVYWYQQSLDQGLQFLIQYYNGEERAKGNILERFSAQQFPDLHSELNLSSLELGDSALYFCASSVTGLAGETQYFGPGTRLLVL.

The chain employs TRBV7-3 and TRBJ2-2; the match to TRBD2 covers 8 bases. The ends lost 2 bases at V and 6 bases at J; junction bases unmatched: 8. The germline V gene has CDR1 SGHTA and CDR2 FQGTGA. The CDR3 runs 16 residues. DNA for the CDR3: TGTGCCAGCAGCTTACCCCCGGGAGGGCCTCCCGGGGAGCTGTTTTTT. This codes for CASSLPPGGPPGELFF.

This clonotype was observed a handful of times. The chain recombines TRBV13 with TRBJ2-7; TRBD1 matches 7 bases. Per the germline V gene, CDR1 is PRHDT and CDR2 is FYEKMQ (reference sequence). Unmatched junction bases numbered 6, after V lost 5 bases and J lost 2 bases. This CDR3 is built from 14 residues. CDR3 loop: CASSNRDSPYEQYF. DNA of the CDR3: TGTGCCAGCAGCAACCGGGACAGCCCCTACGAGCAGTACTTC.

The CDR3 region has the DNA TGTGCCAGCAGCTTAGAACCGGCCTATGGCTACACCTTC. Amino acid sequence: CASSLEPAYGYTF. This chain links TRBV7-9 with TRBJ1-2, with no clear D. In germline, CDR1 is SEHNR, CDR2 FQNEAQ (reference sequence). This CDR3 has 13 residues. Between the trimmed V and J ends, which lost 1 base and 4 bases, there was a span of 7 bases.

This clonotype was recorded many times. This chain connects TRBV28 to TRBJ1-2; D unresolved. Germline-derived CDR1 and CDR2 are MDHEN and SYDVKM. The CDR3 is 13 residues long. Trimming stripped 2 bases from V and 4 bases from J, with 8 bases between. The CDR3 nucleotides read TGTGCCAGCAGTTTAGGGCCAGTCTATGGCTACACCTTC. It encodes CASSLGPVYGYTF.

This clonotype was detected only a few times. This chain uses TRBV5-1 with TRBJ2-7, with 8 bases matching TRBD2. Germline CDR1 reads SGHRS; CDR2 reads YFSETQ. The CDR3 has 16 residues. Losses at the gene ends were 4 bases for V and 3 bases for J; bases not matched to a gene: 12. The CDR3 coding sequence is TGCGCCAGCAGCCCTTTAGGTGGCGGGAGGAGCTACGAGCAGTACTTC. Translation: CASSPLGGGRSYEQYF.

At least ten counts were recorded for this clonotype. This chain uses TRBV28 with TRBJ2-5; D uncertain. Trimming removed 1 base at V and 3 bases at J, with 6 bases between. Germline CDR1 and CDR2: MDHEN and SYDVKM. This CDR3 has 13 amino acids. CDR3 bases: TGTGCCAGCAGTTTATTGACTGAAGAGACCCAGTACTTC. This gives the protein CASSLLTEETQYF.

The chain combines TRBV20-1 with TRBJ2-7; D not certain. Germline values: CDR1 DFQATT, CDR2 SNEGSKA (reference sequence). The CDR3 consists of 11 residues. V lost 6 bases and J lost 5, with 11 bases in between. The CDR3 DNA sequence: TGCAGTGCCCACCGTGGTGACGAGCAGTACTTC. This gives the protein CSAHRGDEQYF.

This clonotype was detected many times. The J gene is TRBJ1-1, the V gene TRBV27; D not certain. In germline, CDR1 is MNHEY, CDR2 SMNVEV (reference sequence). The length of the CDR3 is 13 residues. Trimming shortened V by 4 bases and J by 4 bases, and 10 bases separated the two germline ends. The CDR3 spells CASSYSQVTEAFF. The DNA for the CDR3 is TGTGCCAGCAGTTACAGCCAGGTCACTGAAGCTTTCTTT.

This clonotype was seen repeatedly, ten times or more. The chain links TRBV6-1 to TRBJ2-7; 9 bases are shared with TRBD2. CDR3 length equals 16 residues. V lost 7 bases, J lost 6 bases, and 16 bases stayed unmatched. CDR1 and CDR2 (germline): MNHNS, SASEGT. The chain's CDR3 is CASTRWQTSGRGEQYF. CDR3 DNA: TGTGCCAGCACCCGGTGGCAGACTAGCGGCAGGGGCGAGCAGTACTTC.

The sample holds a few counts of this clonotype. This rearrangement joins TRBV25-1 to TRBJ1-4; D gene ambiguous. The V end was cut by 5 bases, the J end by 7 bases, with 20 bases between. Germline CDR1 and CDR2: MGHDK and SYGVNS. The CDR3 has 16 residues. The CDR3 sequence: CASSPSGLVLSEKLFF. The CDR3 nucleotides read TGTGCCAGCAGTCCATCCGGTCTGGTCCTTAGTGAAAAACTGTTTTTT.

This clonotype was recorded a few times. The V and J genes are TRBV20-1 and TRBJ1-5, with TRBD1 as a possible D gene (6 bases). The CDR3 is 13 amino acids. Germline values: CDR1 DFQATT, CDR2 SNEGSKA (reference sequence). Trimming pared 6 bases from V and 4 bases from J, leaving 13 bases between. The CDR3 protein is CSATGGANQPQHF. Here the CDR3 DNA reads TGCAGTGCGACCGGGGGGGCTAATCAGCCCCAGCATTTT.

This clonotype was detected many times. V usage is TRBV28 and J usage is TRBJ1-4, with D tentatively TRBD1 (6 bases). V was shortened by 6 bases and J by 7 bases, with 15 bases between the two germline ends. CDR1 is MDHEN, CDR2 SYDVKM, per germline. This CDR3 has 14 amino acids. CDR3 sequence: CASRGWGQVEKLFF. DNA for the CDR3: TGTGCCAGCAGGGGGTGGGGGCAAGTTGAAAAACTGTTTTTT.

This clonotype came up many times. The V gene is TRBV29-1, the J gene TRBJ1-1; D remains unclear. CDR1 SQVTM and CDR2 ANQGSEA come from the germline V gene. Trimming pared 6 bases from V and 6 bases from J, leaving 14 bases between. CDR3 length: 12 amino acids. CDR3 amino acids: CSVPRGGAEAFF. The CDR3 DNA reads TGCAGCGTGCCTCGGGGAGGCGCTGAAGCTTTCTTT. Full variable domain (remainder filled in from reference TRBV29-1 and TRBJ1-1): SAVISQKPSRDICQRGTSLTIQCQVDSQVTMMFWYRQQPGQSLTLIATANQGSEATYESGFVIDKFPISRPNLTFSTLTVSNMSPEDSSIYLCSVPRGGAEAFFGQGTRLTVV.

This clonotype came up a few times. The chain has TRBV15 and TRBJ1-2; the D gene is possibly TRBD1 (5 bases). V lost 3 bases and J 2 bases, leaving 7 bases between the germline ends. Per the germline V gene, CDR1 is LNHNV and CDR2 is YYDKDF (reference sequence). There are 13 residues in the CDR3. CDR3 bases: TGTGCCACCAGCAGCGGGGGGAACTATGGCTACACCTTC. This sequence encodes CATSSGGNYGYTF. Full variable domain (missing parts from reference TRBV15 and TRBJ1-2): DAMVIQNPRYQVTQFGKPVTLSCSQTLNHNVMYWYQQKSSQAPKLLFHYYDKDFNNEADTPDNFQSRRPNTSFCFLDIRSPGLGDTAMYLCATSSGGNYGYTFGSGTRLTVV.

The chain couples TRBV20-1 to TRBJ2-2; 10 positions agree with TRBD1. The CDR3 has 16 amino acids. CDR1 DFQATT and CDR2 SNEGSKA come from the germline V gene (reference sequence). Unmatched junction bases numbered 4, after V lost 0 bases and J lost 3 bases. DNA for the CDR3: TGCAGTGCTAGAGAACCCGGGACAGGGGACACCGGGGAGCTGTTTTTT. It specifies CSAREPGTGDTGELFF.

Many counts were recorded for this clonotype. This chain links TRBV10-2 with TRBJ2-5, with D possibly TRBD1 on 6 matching bases. V gave up 6 bases and J gave up 4 bases, with 12 bases separating them. Germline V gene data show CDR1 as WSHSY and CDR2 as SAAADI. CDR3 length: 13 amino acids. The CDR3 nucleotides read TGCGCCAGCAGGGCACAGGGAAGAGAGACCCAGTACTTC. Its translation: CASRAQGRETQYF.

About this clonotype: A read error is likely here: a far larger clone is one base away. The chain couples TRBV7-2 to TRBJ2-3; 10 nucleotides match TRBD1. CDR3 size: 15 residues. The germline V gene has CDR1 SGHTA and CDR2 FQGNSA. The CDR3 region is CASSTTGGQIETRYF. CDR3 nucleotides: TGTGCCAGCAGCACGACAGGGGGCCAGATAGAGACCCGGTACTTC.

The chain joins TRBV7-9 to TRBJ2-7, with 8 bases identical to TRBD2. The CDR3 totals 14 residues. V gave up 4 bases and J gave up 3 bases; unmatched junction bases: 5. Germline V lookup: CDR1 SEHNR, CDR2 FQNEAQ (reference sequence). The CDR3 loop reads CASSSSLADYEQYF. The CDR3 coding sequence is TGTGCCAGCAGCTCCTCACTAGCGGACTACGAGCAGTACTTC.

At least ten counts were recorded for this clonotype. The chain is built from TRBV2 and TRBJ1-1; 8 nucleotides line up with TRBD1. Trimming cost V 7 bases and J 6 bases; bases outside gene matches: 13. The CDR3 has 15 amino acids. The germline V gene encodes CDR1 SNHLY and CDR2 FYNNEI. CDR3 in amino acids: CASKTPTGVGAEAFF. The CDR3 DNA is TGTGCCAGCAAGACTCCGACAGGGGTGGGGGCTGAAGCTTTCTTT.

The chain couples TRBV29-1 to TRBJ2-1, with a weak D call TRBD1 (5 bases). Germline V CDR1 and CDR2: SQVTM, ANQGSEA. This CDR3 is built from 12 residues. Trimming cost V 4 bases and J 9 bases, with 13 bases left between them. The CDR3 loop reads CSVALVRGEQFF. CDR3 bases: TGCAGCGTTGCCCTGGTTAGGGGTGAGCAGTTCTTC.

The genes are TRBV19 and TRBJ2-2; tentatively, D is TRBD1 (5 bases). This CDR3 has 15 residues. Trimming cost V 8 bases and J 6 bases, with 19 bases left between them. Germline lookup yields CDR1 LNHDA and CDR2 SQIVND (reference sequence). In nucleotides, the CDR3 is TGTGCCAGTGTTAAAGCAGGGTTACTTCCCGGGGAGCTGTTTTTT. Protein sequence: CASVKAGLLPGELFF.

This clonotype occurred many times. This chain uses TRBV28 with TRBJ2-7; D unclear. Germline V gene lookup returns CDR1 MDHEN and CDR2 SYDVKM. The CDR3 has 15 amino acids. Deletions cut 2 bases from V and 4 bases from J, with 15 bases between. The CDR3 sequence: CASSLLLPALYEQYF. The CDR3 nucleotides are TGTGCCAGCAGTTTACTATTACCCGCGCTTTACGAGCAGTACTTC.